This record looks at one TCR beta chain sequence and its context. Its antigen remains undetermined. Nothing much larger sits one base from this clone, and base qualities are not available. Whole blood was collected in K2EDTA tubes by collaborating institutions according to the institutions' own protocols. Collaborator samples were shipped for TCRbeta analysis as frozen whole blood, isolated PBMCs, or DNA extracted from either sample type. The data are from a study of blood T cell repertoires in COVID-19 (dated by TCRdb to about 2020). Context from the whole study: Samples covering the acute and convalescent phases of COVID-19 were provided by collaborators in the United States, Italy and Spain. Samples came from the ongoing ImmuneRACE study (first 160 participants) plus 1,254 subjects from 6 global collaborators. Deeply sampled blood TCRbeta repertoires from subjects exposed to, actively infected with, or recovered from COVID-19 were included in the dataset. The repertoires were released in a freely available public database meant as a resource for research on the immune response to SARS-CoV-2. Where available, HLA class I and class II types were obtained from metadata supplied by the sample provider rather than from assay-based typing. A de-identified subject ID, COVID-19 status, age in years and sex were almost always included in the sample metadata. The prospective study material was composed of cDNA or gDNA derived from T cells, B-cell-depleted T cells, or PBMCs. General study outcomes and caveats: The quantity of clinical and demographic metadata differed by source and by participant and was supplied without curation.

The CDR3 runs 14 amino acids, cysteine and phenylalanine included. Of all the DNA, just the CDR3 is kept, 42 bases in frame from base 1. The V end loses 0 bases and the J end loses 7 bases, and a stretch of 12 bases separates them. Reading the germline V gene (reference sequence) gives CDR1 LGHDT and CDR2 YNNKEL. The immunoSEQ Assay, a bias-controlled multiplex PCR, was used to amplify TCRbeta CDR3 regions from genomic DNA. The study's own analysis went as follows. Within the assay, amplification of reference gene primers was used to estimate how many nucleated cells each sample contained. To quantify the absolute abundance of each unique TCRbeta CDR3 rearrangement, sequence reads were collapsed and filtered. For each sample, productive Simpson clonality was calculated as the square root of Simpson's diversity index across productive rearrangements. The table comes from immuneACCESS by way of TCRdb, which keeps in-frame sequences with V and J called. Part of the clones is missing from these tables; in studies checked, under half for an unresolved V gene and the rest for unknown reasons. That table supplies the V and J calls and clone size; D and trimming were determined from the DNA. This sample gives 300,000 to 450,000 clones in total; around 85% of them show up just once. Roughly 3.9% of the sample lies in the top ten.

The sequencing input was peripheral blood. The rearrangement joined TRBV3-1 (or the pseudogene TRBV3-2) to TRBJ1-2; too little of a D gene remains to name it. The receptor was derived from a woman aged 18-29 years with acute or convalescent COVID-19. The bases are TGTGCCAGCAGCCAAGATAGCGGCAGGACTGGCTACACCTTC. This yields the protein CASSQDSGRTGYTF.